The rows below give T cell receptor beta chains drawn from one sample of a study of T cells in Graves' hyperthyroidism and ophthalmopathy. Each CDR3 protein is one row after TCRdb ran MiXCR on the multiplex PCR reads. The sample contains fewer than 650,000 distinct CDR3 sequences, 46% of which appear only once. The sample comprised peripheral blood or thyroid tissue (not recorded which). These receptors all stem from an adult woman with Graves' disease, either hyperthyroidism or ophthalmopathy (not recorded which). CDR3s include the opening cysteine and the closing phenylalanine or tryptophan. A D gene is named only where the DNA matches it firmly. Expanded clones get a size class; other rows say once, few or many, or leave the size out.

V gene: TRBV12-3/TRBV12-4
J gene: TRBJ2-7
clone size: many
D gene: TRBD1
CDR3 DNA: TGTGCCAGCAGTTTGAGGACAGGGTACGAGCAGTACTTC
CDR3 protein: CASSLRTGYEQYF

V gene: TRBV5-6
J gene: TRBJ1-4
clone size: .
D gene: .
CDR3 DNA: TGTGCCAGCACCTCATCCGGGGCGAGGGATGAAAAACTGTTTTTT
CDR3 protein: CASTSSGARDEKLFF

V gene: TRBV7-9
J gene: TRBJ1-2
clone size: .
D gene: TRBD1
CDR3 DNA: TGTGCCAGCAGGACTGACAGGGGTTGGGACTATGGCTACACCTTC
CDR3 protein: CASRTDRGWDYGYTF

V gene: TRBV7-8
J gene: TRBJ1-4
clone size: .
D gene: TRBD1
CDR3 DNA: TGTGCCAGCAGCCCAGACCTGGGACAGACGAATGAAAAACTGTTTTTT
CDR3 protein: CASSPDLGQTNEKLFF

V gene: TRBV7-8
J gene: TRBJ2-7
clone size: .
D gene: TRBD1
CDR3 DNA: TGTGCCAGCAGCTACGGGACAGGGTTCAACGAGCAGTACTTC
CDR3 protein: CASSYGTGFNEQYF

V gene: TRBV25-1
J gene: TRBJ2-5
clone size: .
D gene: .
CDR3 DNA: TGTGCCAGCAGTGAAATGGGCCCAACTCATCAAGAGACCCAGTACTTC
CDR3 protein: CASSEMGPTHQETQYF

V gene: TRBV2
J gene: TRBJ1-5
clone size: few
D gene: .
CDR3 DNA: TGTGCCCCCAACCGGGACGGGGGCGGTCAGCCCCAGCATTTT
CDR3 protein: CAPNRDGGGQPQHF

V gene: TRBV2
J gene: TRBJ1-2
clone size: .
D gene: .
CDR3 DNA: TGTGCCAGCAGCCCCCAGAGGGAGTATGGCTACACCTTC
CDR3 protein: CASSPQREYGYTF

V gene: TRBV7-2
J gene: TRBJ2-2
clone size: many
D gene: .
CDR3 DNA: TGTGCCAGCAGCTTAGATTGGAGTAAGGAGCTGTTTTTT
CDR3 protein: CASSLDWSKELFF

V gene: TRBV20-1
J gene: TRBJ1-2
clone size: .
D gene: TRBD1
CDR3 DNA: TGCAGTGCGTCGTTCACCGGGACAGGGGACGATGGCTACACCTTC
CDR3 protein: CSASFTGTGDDGYTF

V gene: TRBV5-1
J gene: TRBJ2-7
clone size: .
D gene: TRBD1
CDR3 DNA: TGCGCCAGCAGCTTGGGGGGACAGGGGAGGAACGAGCAGTACTTC
CDR3 protein: CASSLGGQGRNEQYF

V gene: TRBV7-8
J gene: TRBJ1-1
clone size: many
D gene: TRBD1
CDR3 DNA: TGTGCCAGCAGCTTGAGGGAGGGACAGGGTTACGCTTTCTTT
CDR3 protein: CASSLREGQGYAFF

V gene: TRBV5-4
J gene: TRBJ1-1
clone size: few
D gene: .
CDR3 DNA: TGTGCCAGCAGCTTGGTTCCACCGAACACTGAAGCTTTCTTT
CDR3 protein: CASSLVPPNTEAFF

V gene: TRBV7-9
J gene: TRBJ2-5
clone size: many
D gene: TRBD2
CDR3 DNA: TGTGCCAGCAGCCCCTTCCGAGCGGGACAAGAGACCCAGTACTTC
CDR3 protein: CASSPFRAGQETQYF

V gene: TRBV29-1
J gene: TRBJ2-1
clone size: .
D gene: .
CDR3 DNA: TGCAGCTTCCGGGACATCAGCGATGAGCAGTTCTTC
CDR3 protein: CSFRDISDEQFF

V gene: TRBV10-3
J gene: TRBJ1-1
clone size: few
D gene: .
CDR3 DNA: TGTGCCATCAGTGAGTCTCGGACCGCGGCGGGCACTGAAGCTTTCTTT
CDR3 protein: CAISESRTAAGTEAFF

V gene: TRBV7-2
J gene: TRBJ1-2
clone size: .
D gene: .
CDR3 DNA: TGTGCCAGCAGCCTTTTCGGCTACACCTTC
CDR3 protein: CASSLFGYTF

V gene: TRBV2
J gene: TRBJ1-2
clone size: few
D gene: .
CDR3 DNA: TGTGCCAGCAGTGGACAGGCGATACTAGGCTACACCTTC
CDR3 protein: CASSGQAILGYTF

V gene: TRBV7-9
J gene: TRBJ1-1
clone size: many
D gene: .
CDR3 DNA: TGTGCCAGCAACGATAGGATGAACACTGAAGCTTTCTTT
CDR3 protein: CASNDRMNTEAFF

V gene: TRBV25-1
J gene: TRBJ2-2
clone size: .
D gene: .
CDR3 DNA: TGTGCCAGCAGTTCACTAGCAGACAACACCGGGGAGCTGTTTTTT
CDR3 protein: CASSSLADNTGELFF

V gene: TRBV10-3
J gene: TRBJ1-1
clone size: many
D gene: .
CDR3 DNA: TGTGCCATCAAAGGGGTAAACACTGAAGCTTTCTTT
CDR3 protein: CAIKGVNTEAFF

V gene: TRBV7-3
J gene: TRBJ1-1
clone size: many
D gene: .
CDR3 DNA: TGTGCCAGCAGCTTAAATGGAGGGGAGGTGAGCACTGAAGCTTTCTTT
CDR3 protein: CASSLNGGEVSTEAFF

V gene: TRBV10-2
J gene: TRBJ1-1
clone size: .
D gene: .
CDR3 DNA: TGCGCCAGCAGGGAAGGGACCGCCAGAAGGGGCACTGAAGCTTTCTTT
CDR3 protein: CASREGTARRGTEAFF

V gene: TRBV20-1
J gene: TRBJ2-3
clone size: .
D gene: .
CDR3 DNA: TGCAGTGCTAGAGTGGGAGCGGACCCACAGGATACGCAGTATTTT
CDR3 protein: CSARVGADPQDTQYF